The rows below give T cell receptor beta chains drawn from one sample of a study of blood T cell repertoires in COVID-19. The table came from immunoSEQ multiplex PCR; TCRdb's copy has only in-frame clones and leaves some out. The profile shows some 310,000 clones, 87% of them singletons. The sequenced sample consisted of peripheral blood. Receptors were obtained from a man aged 50 to 60 with active or convalescent COVID-19. Each CDR3 is given with its conserved first and last residue. A D gene is named only where the DNA matches it firmly. Expanded clones are given a class, and other clones once, few, many or no size at all.

d_gene,j_gene,abundance,v_gene,CDR3nt,CDR3aa
TRBD1,TRBJ1-2,once,TRBV6-5,TGTGCCAGCAGTTCTGAACAGGGGGCGCGCGGCTACACCTTC,CASSSEQGARGYTF
-,TRBJ1-5,once,TRBV5-6,TGTGCCAGCAGCTCCACGGGGTCACATCAGCCCCAGCATTTT,CASSSTGSHQPQHF
-,TRBJ1-1,once,TRBV7-9,TGTGCCAGCAGCTCCGGAGGGGTCCCTGAAGCTTTCTTT,CASSSGGVPEAFF
TRBD1,TRBJ1-2,few,TRBV15,TGTGCCACCAGCAGAGGTACAGGGGGTATCAACTATGGCTACACCTTC,CATSRGTGGINYGYTF
TRBD2,TRBJ2-1,-,TRBV14,TGTGCCAGTAAGCGGGAGAGCTATACTGAGCAGTTCTTC,CASKRESYTEQFF
TRBD1,TRBJ2-7,-,TRBV28,TGTGCCAGCATAGGGACAGGGGGCTTCTACGAGCAGTACTTC,CASIGTGGFYEQYF
-,TRBJ1-4,-,TRBV5-1,TGCGCCAGCAGTGATCAGGGAGGGTATGAAAAACTGTTTTTT,CASSDQGGYEKLFF
-,TRBJ1-1,-,TRBV10-3,TGTGCCATCAGTGCGGAGGAAGGCACTGAAGCTTTCTTT,CAISAEEGTEAFF
-,TRBJ1-5,-,TRBV10-3,TGTGCCATCAGTCCGGGACAAAGCAATCAGCCCCAGCATTTT,CAISPGQSNQPQHF
-,TRBJ1-4,-,TRBV3-1/TRBV3-2,TGTGCCAGCAGCCAATCAGGGGTCGCGGGTGAAAAACTGTTTTTT,CASSQSGVAGEKLFF
TRBD1,TRBJ1-3,once,TRBV30,TGTGCCTGGAGTGTAGGGCCACAGACAGGGCCTGGAAACACCATATATTTT,CAWSVGPQTGPGNTIYF
-,TRBJ1-5,-,TRBV29-1,TGCAGCGGGCGGGCAGGCCTAGGGCCTGGCAATCAGCCCCAGCATTTT,CSGRAGLGPGNQPQHF
-,TRBJ1-3,-,TRBV7-6,TGTGCCAGCAGCTTAGATGGCCTCTCAGGGGGAAACACCATATATTTT,CASSLDGLSGGNTIYF
TRBD1,TRBJ1-2,-,TRBV5-6,TGTGCCAGCAGAAGACAGGGACCTAGTCTAGGTGGCTACACCTTC,CASRRQGPSLGGYTF
TRBD2,TRBJ2-3,-,TRBV24-1,TGTGCCACCACGGCGGGGGGGAGCACAGATACGCAGTATTTT,CATTAGGSTDTQYF
-,TRBJ2-7,-,TRBV9,TGTGCCAGCAGCGTAGAGGGCGGGGGCGTCTACGAGCAGTACTTC,CASSVEGGGVYEQYF
TRBD1,TRBJ1-2,-,TRBV28,TGTGCCAGCAGCCCACAGGGGGCTGGTGGCTACACCTTC,CASSPQGAGGYTF
-,TRBJ2-3,-,TRBV7-9,TGTGCCAGCAGCTTTCTTCTACGGAGTCTCCTCGCAGATACGCAGTATTTT,CASSFLLRSLLADTQYF
-,TRBJ1-2,-,TRBV5-1,TGCGCCAGCAGCTTGGTGTCGCGGGCAGCGGGTGGCTACACCTTC,CASSLVSRAAGGYTF
TRBD1,TRBJ1-6,-,TRBV5-6,TGTGCCAGCAGCATTGGACAGGGTGGCACCCTCCACTTT,CASSIGQGGTLHF
-,TRBJ1-2,-,TRBV19,TGTGCCAGTAGTATTACAGGGACCTCTGATGGCTACACCTTC,CASSITGTSDGYTF
-,TRBJ1-5,-,TRBV23-1,TGCGCCAGCGAATCCGGTAGGGGGTATAGCAATCAGCCCCAGCATTTT,CASESGRGYSNQPQHF
-,TRBJ1-6,-,TRBV19,TGTGCCAGTAAAAGTGACATTCGAACGCCCCTCCACTTT,CASKSDIRTPLHF
-,TRBJ2-3,-,TRBV5-1,TGCGCCAGCAGCGGGGGGGACAGGCAAGATACGCAGTATTTT,CASSGGDRQDTQYF
-,TRBJ1-3,once,TRBV30,TGTGCCTGGACGTCCAGTAACACCATATATTTT,CAWTSSNTIYF
-,TRBJ2-2,-,TRBV13,TGTGCCAGCAGCTTAAGTAGAAACACCGGGGAGCTGTTTTTT,CASSLSRNTGELFF
-,TRBJ1-2,once,TRBV28,TGTGCCAGCACCCAGTACTATGGCTACACCTTC,CASTQYYGYTF
TRBD1,TRBJ1-1,-,TRBV28,TGTGCCAGCAGTTCCCCCACAGGGGGCGAGTACACTGAAGCTTTCTTT,CASSSPTGGEYTEAFF
-,TRBJ2-7,-,TRBV19,TGTGCCAGTAGTATAGGAGCCCGATCCTACGAGCAGTACTTC,CASSIGARSYEQYF
TRBD1,TRBJ1-2,once,TRBV13,TGTGCCAGCAGTGCTAGGGGACAGGGGCACTGGGGCTACACCTTC,CASSARGQGHWGYTF
-,TRBJ2-7,few,TRBV24-1,TGTGCCACCAGTGGGAGGGAGCACCCCTACGAGCAGTACTTC,CATSGREHPYEQYF
-,TRBJ1-2,-,TRBV5-6,TGTGCCAGCAGCTTTCGGAGCTATGGCTACACCTTC,CASSFRSYGYTF
-,TRBJ1-2,-,TRBV10-3,TGTGCCATCAGTGACCCGGGTCAGGTTTCTTCGGGACTCCCCTATGGCTACACCTTC,CAISDPGQVSSGLPYGYTF
TRBD1,TRBJ2-7,-,TRBV24-1,TGTGCCACCAGTGATTCGAGACAGGGGGGTGAGGAGCAGTACTTC,CATSDSRQGGEEQYF
-,TRBJ1-4,-,TRBV6-1,TGTGCCAGCAGTGAAGACAGGTCGAATGAAAAACTGTTTTTT,CASSEDRSNEKLFF
TRBD2,TRBJ2-3,-,TRBV18,TGTGCCAGCTCCTCAAGCGGGGTCACAGATACGCAGTATTTT,CASSSSGVTDTQYF
TRBD1,TRBJ1-1,-,TRBV7-8,TGTGCCAGCAGCTTAGTTATTGACAGGGCGACCACTGAAGCTTTCTTT,CASSLVIDRATTEAFF
TRBD2,TRBJ2-5,-,TRBV7-8,TGTGCCAGCAGCTACGGGACTAGCGGGGAGACCCAGTACTTC,CASSYGTSGETQYF
TRBD1,TRBJ2-1,-,TRBV6-5,TGTGCCAGCAGTTACTCTACAGGGGAGTTCTACAATGAGCAGTTCTTC,CASSYSTGEFYNEQFF
TRBD1,TRBJ2-2,-,TRBV18,TGTGCCAGCTCACCGCCAGGGGGCACCGGGGAGCTGTTTTTT,CASSPPGGTGELFF
TRBD1,TRBJ2-5,-,TRBV19,TGTGCCAGTAGTATCGACAGGGGCGGGGAGACCCAGTACTTC,CASSIDRGGETQYF
-,TRBJ2-1,-,TRBV28,TGTGCCAGCAAGGGGGGGATCAACAATGAGCAGTTCTTC,CASKGGINNEQFF
TRBD2,TRBJ2-7,few,TRBV28,TGTGCCAGCAGTCCGATAGCGGGATGGGCCGGCGAGCAGTACTTC,CASSPIAGWAGEQYF
-,TRBJ2-3,few,TRBV5-4,TGTGCCAGCAGCTTGGGCGGTCTCGGCACAGATACGCAGTATTTT,CASSLGGLGTDTQYF
-,TRBJ1-4,-,TRBV3-1/TRBV3-2,TGTGCCAGCAGCCAAGCCGGCAGGGCAGCCGGTGAAAAACTGTTTTTT,CASSQAGRAAGEKLFF
TRBD1,TRBJ1-2,-,TRBV10-3,TGTGCCGTCTGGGGAACAGGGGAGGATGGCTACACCTTC,CAVWGTGEDGYTF
-,TRBJ1-2,-,TRBV6-5,TGTGCCAGCAGGCGGGAAACTACTAACTATGGCTACACCTTC,CASRRETTNYGYTF
TRBD1,TRBJ2-7,-,TRBV10-3,TGTGCCATCAGACCGGGACAGGGGGCTTACGAGCAGTACTTC,CAIRPGQGAYEQYF
-,TRBJ2-7,-,TRBV6-1,TGTGCCAGCAGTGAAGCGGGTGGAGACTACGAGCAGTACTTC,CASSEAGGDYEQYF
-,TRBJ2-5,-,TRBV6-1,TGTGCCAGCAGTGAAGTTCCAGGGTTTTGGGAAGAGACCCAGTACTTC,CASSEVPGFWEETQYF
-,TRBJ2-1,-,TRBV18,TGTGCCAGCTCACCATCGGAGGACAATGAGCAGTTCTTC,CASSPSEDNEQFF
-,TRBJ1-6,-,TRBV2,TGTGCCAGCAAAGCGCAGCCCGGCAGGGTAAATTCACCCCTCCACTTT,CASKAQPGRVNSPLHF